The clone carrying this TCR beta chain was seen a handful of times. What it binds is unknown. The sample comes from a study of T cells in Graves' hyperthyroidism and ophthalmopathy. Study-wide findings and caveats: The blood repertoire included most of the expanded thyroid clonotypes above 0.001. A model using 13 V-J features told ophthalmopathy apart from stable hyperthyroidism.

Researchers took RNA transcripts and amplified the TCR beta CDR3 regions from them. Researchers ran a first-round RT-PCR on the TCR CDR3 using the HTBI primer set. TCRdb fed the multiplex PCR reads into MiXCR, producing one record per CDR3 protein. The sample yields around 660,000 distinct CDR3 sequences, 45% seen once. Exclusions: uncontrolled infection, other autoimmune disease, pregnancy, lactation. On the basis of clinical symptoms, serum thyroxine and TRAb, thyroid ultrasound and orbital computed tomography, diagnoses were made. Sequencing was performed on peripheral blood or thyroid tissue (not recorded which). This TCR came from an adult man with Graves' disease, either hyperthyroidism or ophthalmopathy (not recorded which).

The CDR3 DNA reads TGTGCCAGCAGCTTGAGCGGGAGGGTGTCCGAGCAGTACTTC. It codes for CASSLSGRVSEQYF. The chain employs TRBV13 and TRBJ2-7, with 10 bases identical to TRBD2. Trimming took 3 bases from V and 6 from J; bases not matched to a gene: 5. CDR3 size: 14 residues. Germline V lookup: CDR1 PRHDT, CDR2 FYEKMQ (reference sequence).